This TCR beta chain was recovered during a study of PD-1 blockade in classical Hodgkin lymphoma. Sequencing was performed with immunoSEQ multiplex PCR; in TCRdb, only in-frame clones are kept and a portion is missing. The sample holds under 75,000 clones, 70% to 90% seen once. This clone appeared once. The antigen is undetermined. Trimming cost V 2 bases and J 0 bases, with 7 bases left between them. The CDR3 is 14 residues long. In germline, CDR1 is SGHTA, CDR2 FQGTGA. Study-wide results and limits: Baseline diversity resembling that of newly diagnosed patients was seen in complete responders. With respect to the repertoire differences, their causes, possibly disease activity or prior therapy, remain undefined. CD4+ TCR diversity, unlike CD8+, rose significantly by C4D1.

Every single patient, without exception, relapsed after autologous stem cell transplantation, and brentuximab vedotin exposure varied. This TCR was recovered from a human donor with classical Hodgkin lymphoma. This chain links TRBV7-3 with TRBJ1-1; D not certain. Sequencing was performed on peripheral blood mononuclear cells (PBMCs), taken before the second cycle of nivolumab. As DNA, the CDR3 is TGTGCCAGCAGCTTAGCCTCGTTGAACACTGAAGCTTTCTTT. It encodes CASSLASLNTEAFF.